The 16 T cell receptor beta chains below come from one sample, sequenced in a study of technical replicates of blood from a few donors. Sequencing used immunoSEQ multiplex PCR; TCRdb keeps in-frame clones, though not all of them. The table shows tens of thousands of clones, with around 91% occurring only once. Sample: T cells isolated from PBMCs. All receptors come from a human donor in good health.

The chain employs TRBV5-1 and TRBJ2-7; TRBD1 might be the D (6 bases). Per germline, CDR1 SGHRS and CDR2 YFSETQ. V was cut by 8 bases and J by 0 bases, with 18 bases left in between. CDR3 length: 15 residues. The CDR3 sequence is CASTSQRTVSYEQYF. CDR3 sequence (DNA): TGCGCCAGTACCTCGCAACGGACAGTCTCCTACGAGCAGTACTTC.

The chain carries TRBV7-9 and TRBJ2-3, with TRBD2 identical over 9 bases. Germline V lookup: CDR1 SEHNR, CDR2 FQNEAQ (reference sequence). V gave up 3 bases and J gave up 1 base; unmatched junction bases: 2. CDR3 length equals 15 residues. CDR3 in DNA: TGTGCCAGCAGCTTGTCTAGCGGGGGCACAGATACGCAGTATTTT. Its translation: CASSLSSGGTDTQYF.

The V call is TRBV6-5, the J call TRBJ2-7, with 9 nucleotides matching TRBD1. The CDR3 consists of 15 residues. Germline CDR1 is MNHEY and CDR2 is SVGAGI. Trimming cost V 7 bases and J 4 bases; bases outside gene matches: 11. CDR3 amino acids: CASIGSDRGKYEQYF. The DNA of the CDR3 is TGTGCCAGCATCGGCTCGGACAGGGGAAAGTACGAGCAGTACTTC.

The chain employs TRBV27 and TRBJ2-1; 11 positions match TRBD2. The V gene end was trimmed by 3 bases and the J gene end by 8 bases; junction bases not matched to a gene: 3. Per the germline V gene, CDR1 is MNHEY and CDR2 is SMNVEV (reference sequence). The CDR3 consists of 14 residues. The CDR3 bases are TGTGCCAGCAGTTTTAGCGGGAGGGCCGATGAGCAGTTCTTC. Residues: CASSFSGRADEQFF.

The chain combines TRBV28 with TRBJ2-4; D unresolved. The CDR3 is made up of 13 amino acids. V was cut by 2 bases and J by 5 bases, with 7 bases left in between. Per the germline V gene, CDR1 is MDHEN and CDR2 is SYDVKM. Here the CDR3 reads CASSLPQENIQYF. The CDR3, as DNA: TGTGCCAGCAGTTTACCCCAGGAAAACATTCAGTACTTC. The variable domain in full, completed from reference TRBV28 and TRBJ2-4, reads DVKVTQSSRYLVKRTGEKVFLECVQDMDHENMFWYRQDPGLGLRLIYFSYDVKMKEKGDIPEGYSVSREKKERFSLILESASTNQTSMYLCASSLPQENIQYFGAGTRLSVL.

The genes are TRBV2 and TRBJ2-7; D may be TRBD2 (5 bases). V was clipped by 8 bases and J by 4 bases, with 18 bases between them. CDR1 is SNHLY, CDR2 FYNNEI, per germline. The CDR3 is made up of 14 amino acids. Written as DNA, the CDR3 is TGTGCCAGCCGGGCACAGCGGAATTTTTACGAGCAGTACTTC. This translates into CASRAQRNFYEQYF.

V gene TRBV29-1 combines with J gene TRBJ1-2; 9 bases map to TRBD1. CDR1 and CDR2 (germline): SQVTM, ANQGSEA. The CDR3 spans 18 residues. V gave up 5 bases and J gave up 0 bases; unmatched junction bases: 16. CDR3 nucleotide sequence: TGCAGCGTTTTCTTTGGATCGGCGGGACAGGGCTCTAACTATGGCTACACCTTC. This gives the protein CSVFFGSAGQGSNYGYTF.

The chain combines TRBV4-3 with TRBJ2-7; D possibly corresponds to TRBD2 (5 bases). CDR1 LGHNA and CDR2 YSLEER come from the germline V gene. V was shortened by 0 bases and J by 4 bases, with 13 bases between the two germline ends. CDR3 size: 15 residues. The CDR3 nucleotides read TGCGCCAGCAGCCAAGATTGGCTAGCTGCATACGAGCAGTACTTC. Protein product: CASSQDWLAAYEQYF.

Notes on this clone: An end of the junction does not agree with germline; a read error may underlie this. The chain links TRBV7-9 to TRBJ1-3; 7 bases are shared with TRBD1. The CDR3 runs to 18 residues. Germline CDR1 reads SEHNR; CDR2 reads FQNEAQ (reference sequence). The CDR3 DNA sequence: TGTGCCAGCATCTTAGGTTATGGGACAGCAGACTCTGGAAACACCATATATTTT. It translates to CASILGYGTADSGNTIYF. The variable domain in full, completed from reference TRBV7-9 and TRBJ1-3, reads DTGVSQNPRHKITKRGQNVTFRCDPISEHNRLYWYRQTLGQGPEFLTYFQNEAQLEKSRLLSDRFSAERPKGSFSTLEIQRTEQGDSAMYLCASILGYGTADSGNTIYFGEGSWLTVV.

The chain has TRBV9 and TRBJ2-5; D is perhaps TRBD2 (5 bases). CDR3 length: 13 amino acids. Germline V gene sequence: CDR1 SGDLS, CDR2 YYNGEE. V was trimmed by 3 bases and J by 5 bases, leaving 11 bases between them. DNA of the CDR3: TGTGCCAGCAGCGGTAGCGTTCCGGAGACCCAGTACTTC. Protein product: CASSGSVPETQYF.

The chain employs TRBV6-5 and TRBJ2-2, with 8 nucleotides matching TRBD2. Losses at the gene ends were 0 bases for V and 3 bases for J; bases not matched to a gene: 3. CDR1 is MNHEY, CDR2 SVGAGI, per germline. The CDR3 loop spans 16 amino acids. The CDR3: CASSYSGLGYTGELFF. The DNA for the CDR3 is TGTGCCAGCAGTTACTCGGGACTAGGATACACCGGGGAGCTGTTTTTT.

The chain combines TRBV11-2 with TRBJ2-2; D is perhaps TRBD1 (6 bases). The V and J ends lost 4 bases and 2 bases respectively, with 8 bases between them. The CDR3 extends over 14 amino acids. CDR1 and CDR2 (germline): SGHAT, FQNNGV. DNA for the CDR3: TGTGCCAGCAGCTACAGGGCTAACACCGGGGAGCTGTTTTTT. It encodes CASSYRANTGELFF.

J is TRBJ2-1 and V is TRBV30; 9 nucleotides agree with TRBD2. The CDR3 runs to 13 residues. The ends lost 2 bases at V and 10 bases at J; junction bases unmatched: 6. Looked up from germline, CDR1 is GTSNPN and CDR2 is SVGIG (reference sequence). The DNA for the CDR3 is TGTGCCTGGAGTAGAATAGCGGGAGTAGAGCAGTTCTTC. Protein product: CAWSRIAGVEQFF.

This sequence joins TRBV16 and TRBJ2-4, with 12 bases identical to TRBD2. CDR3 length: 17 residues. J was trimmed by 4 bases and V by 2 bases; bases with no gene match: 6. Germline CDR1 is KGHSY and CDR2 is FQNENV. The DNA for the CDR3 is TGTGCCAGCAGCCAAGGGGAGCTAGCGGGAGGGAAAAACATTCAGTACTTC. It specifies CASSQGELAGGKNIQYF. The variable domain in full, with the rest retrieved from reference TRBV16 and TRBJ2-4, is GEEVAQTPKHLVRGEGQKAKLYCAPIKGHSYVFWYQQVLKNEFKFLISFQNENVFDETGMPKERFSAKCLPNSPCSLEIQATKLEDSAVYFCASSQGELAGGKNIQYFGAGTRLSVL.

The chain employs TRBV5-6 and TRBJ2-1; D possibly corresponds to TRBD2 (6 bases). The CDR3 contains 15 residues. V was trimmed by 3 bases and J by 4 bases, leaving 14 bases between them. Germline-derived CDR1 and CDR2 are SGHDT and YYEEEE. The CDR3 reads CASSSGTGVYNEQFF. The CDR3 DNA reads TGTGCCAGCAGCTCCGGGACTGGAGTTTACAATGAGCAGTTCTTC.

This chain joins TRBV19 and TRBJ2-2; TRBD1 is a possible D gene (5 bases). Trimming removed 8 bases from V and 6 bases from J, with 16 bases in between. Germline lookup yields CDR1 LNHDA and CDR2 SQIVND (reference sequence). This CDR3 spans 14 amino acids. The CDR3 nucleotides are TGTGCCAGTGTTTTCCAGGGTGGTGCCGGGGAGCTGTTTTTT. Translated, it gives CASVFQGGAGELFF.